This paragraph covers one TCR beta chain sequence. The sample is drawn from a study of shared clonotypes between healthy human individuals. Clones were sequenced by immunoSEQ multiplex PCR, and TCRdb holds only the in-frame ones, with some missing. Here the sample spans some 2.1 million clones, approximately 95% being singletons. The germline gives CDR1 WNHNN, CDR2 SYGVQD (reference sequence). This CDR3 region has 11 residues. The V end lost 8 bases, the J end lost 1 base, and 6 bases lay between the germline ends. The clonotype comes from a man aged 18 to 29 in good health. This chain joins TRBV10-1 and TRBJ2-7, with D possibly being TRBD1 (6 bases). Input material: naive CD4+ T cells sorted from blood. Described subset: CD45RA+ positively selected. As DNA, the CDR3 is TGCGCCAGCGACAGGTCCTACGAGCAGTACTTC. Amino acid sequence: CASDRSYEQYF.